This T cell receptor beta chain was sequenced during a study of cytomegalovirus exposure and HLA in healthy donors. Trimming removed 6 bases from V and 0 bases from J, with 6 bases in between. This CDR3 region has 12 residues. Germline CDR1 reads KGHSH; CDR2 reads LQKENI. With regard to this clone: This sample includes further DNA sequences coding for the same CDR3.

PCR used 60 Vbeta primers and 13 Jbeta primers. Using immunoSEQ multiplex PCR, the repertoire was profiled, and TCRdb retains in-frame clones only, with some absent. Here the sample spans tens of thousands of clones, roughly 60% being singletons. The chain couples TRBV18 to TRBJ2-7, with D uncertain. The source of this sequence is a woman in her fifties or sixties in good health and CMV-seropositive. Sequenced material: PBMCs. The CDR3 region is CASSPSSYEQYF. DNA for the CDR3: TGTGCCAGCTCGCCGAGCTCCTACGAGCAGTACTTC.